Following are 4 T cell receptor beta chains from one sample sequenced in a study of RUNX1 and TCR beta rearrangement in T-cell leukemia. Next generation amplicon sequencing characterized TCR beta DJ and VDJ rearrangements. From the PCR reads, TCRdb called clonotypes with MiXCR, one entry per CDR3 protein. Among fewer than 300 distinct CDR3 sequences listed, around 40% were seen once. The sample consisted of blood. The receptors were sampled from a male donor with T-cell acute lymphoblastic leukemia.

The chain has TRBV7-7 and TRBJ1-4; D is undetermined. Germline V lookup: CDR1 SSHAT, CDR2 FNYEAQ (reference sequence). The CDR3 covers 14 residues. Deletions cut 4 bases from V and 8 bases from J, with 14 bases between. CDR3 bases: TGTGCCAGCAGCTGCCGGGGTCAGGAGGAAAAACTGTTTTTT. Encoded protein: CASSCRGQEEKLFF.

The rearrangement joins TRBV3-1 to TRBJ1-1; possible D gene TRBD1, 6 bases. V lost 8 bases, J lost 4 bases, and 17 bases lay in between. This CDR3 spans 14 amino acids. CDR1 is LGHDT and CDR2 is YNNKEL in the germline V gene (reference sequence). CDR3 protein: CASRKTGPGTEAFF. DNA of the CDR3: TGTGCCAGCCGAAAGACAGGCCCGGGCACTGAAGCTTTCTTT.

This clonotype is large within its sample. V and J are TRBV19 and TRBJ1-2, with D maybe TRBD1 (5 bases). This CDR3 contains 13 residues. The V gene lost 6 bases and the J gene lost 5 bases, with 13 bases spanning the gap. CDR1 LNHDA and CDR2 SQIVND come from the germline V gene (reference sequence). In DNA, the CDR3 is TGTGCCAGTAGCCCAATGGAGGGGTATGGCTACACCTTC. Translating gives CASSPMEGYGYTF.

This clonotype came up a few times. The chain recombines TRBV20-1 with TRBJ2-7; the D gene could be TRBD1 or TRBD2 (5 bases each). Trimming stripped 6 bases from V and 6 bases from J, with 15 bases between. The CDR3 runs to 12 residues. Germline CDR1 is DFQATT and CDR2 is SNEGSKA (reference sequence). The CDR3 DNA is TGCAGTGCCGGTCTCTCAGGGAGCGAGCAGTACTTC. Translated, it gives CSAGLSGSEQYF.